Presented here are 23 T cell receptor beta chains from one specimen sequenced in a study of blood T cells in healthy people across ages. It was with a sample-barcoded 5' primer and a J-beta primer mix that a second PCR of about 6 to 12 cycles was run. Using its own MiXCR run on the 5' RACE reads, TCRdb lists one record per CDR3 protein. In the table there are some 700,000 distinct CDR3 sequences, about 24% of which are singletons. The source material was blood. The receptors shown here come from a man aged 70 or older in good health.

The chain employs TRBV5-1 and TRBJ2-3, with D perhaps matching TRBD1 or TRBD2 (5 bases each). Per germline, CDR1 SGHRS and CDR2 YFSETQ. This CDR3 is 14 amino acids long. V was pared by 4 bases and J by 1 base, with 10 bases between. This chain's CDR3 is CASSVGTRTDTQYF. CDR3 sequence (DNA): TGCGCCAGCAGCGTCGGGACCCGCACAGATACGCAGTATTTT.

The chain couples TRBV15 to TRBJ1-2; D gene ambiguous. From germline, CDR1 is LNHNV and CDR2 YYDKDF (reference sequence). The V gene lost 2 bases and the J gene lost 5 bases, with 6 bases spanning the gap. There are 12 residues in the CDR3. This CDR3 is CATSRSIYGYTF. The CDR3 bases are TGTGCCACCAGCAGAAGCATTTATGGCTACACCTTC.

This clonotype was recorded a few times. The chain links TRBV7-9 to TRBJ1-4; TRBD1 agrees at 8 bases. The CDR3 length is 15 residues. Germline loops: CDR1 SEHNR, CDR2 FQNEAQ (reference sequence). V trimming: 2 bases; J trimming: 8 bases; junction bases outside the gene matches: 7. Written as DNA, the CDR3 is TGTGCCAGCAGCTTAAGACAGGGGTTTGGAGAAAAACTGTTTTTT. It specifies CASSLRQGFGEKLFF.

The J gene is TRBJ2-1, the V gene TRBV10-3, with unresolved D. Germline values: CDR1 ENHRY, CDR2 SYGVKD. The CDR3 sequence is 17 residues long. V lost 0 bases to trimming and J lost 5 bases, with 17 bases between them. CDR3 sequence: CAISESLVQASNNEQFF. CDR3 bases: TGTGCCATCAGTGAGTCGTTGGTTCAGGCCAGCAACAATGAGCAGTTCTTC.

The CDR3 is CSTSPWGATEAFF. CDR3 DNA sequence: TGCAGCACCTCTCCGTGGGGGGCCACTGAAGCTTTCTTT. The gene calls are TRBV29-1 and TRBJ1-1, with D possibly being TRBD1 (6 bases). Germline CDR1 SQVTM, CDR2 ANQGSEA. The CDR3 length is 13 residues. V dropped 8 bases and J dropped 4 bases, with 17 bases sitting between them. The complete variable domain, with remaining parts taken from reference TRBV29-1 and TRBJ1-1, reads SAVISQKPSRDICQRGTSLTIQCQVDSQVTMMFWYRQQPGQSLTLIATANQGSEATYESGFVIDKFPISRPNLTFSTLTVSNMSPEDSSIYLCSTSPWGATEAFFGQGTRLTVV.

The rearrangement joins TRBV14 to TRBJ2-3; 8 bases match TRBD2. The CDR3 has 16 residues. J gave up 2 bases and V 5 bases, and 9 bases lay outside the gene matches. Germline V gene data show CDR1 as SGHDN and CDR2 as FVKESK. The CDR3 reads CASSFRLASFTDTQYF. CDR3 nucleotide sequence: TGTGCCAGCAGCTTCCGACTAGCGAGCTTCACAGATACGCAGTATTTT.

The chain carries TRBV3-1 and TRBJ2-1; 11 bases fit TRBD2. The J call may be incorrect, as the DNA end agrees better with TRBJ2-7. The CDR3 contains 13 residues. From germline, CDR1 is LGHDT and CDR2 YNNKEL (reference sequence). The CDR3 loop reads CASSRTSGSEQYV. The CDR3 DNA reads TGTGCCAGCTCGCGCACTAGCGGGAGCGAGCAGTACGTC.

The CDR3 DNA follows: TGTGCCAGCTCGTGGACAGGGTCCAATGAAAAACTGTTTTTT. Translated, it gives CASSWTGSNEKLFF. The J gene is TRBJ1-4, the V gene TRBV18; 8 bases match TRBD1. Looked up from germline, CDR1 is KGHSH and CDR2 is LQKENI. J lost 5 bases, V lost 6 bases, and 5 bases had no gene match. This CDR3 is 14 amino acids long.

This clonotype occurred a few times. The CDR3 bases are TGTGCCAGCAGCCAAGAGCGGACAGGGATAAGGAATACGCAGTATTTT. This sequence encodes CASSQERTGIRNTQYF. The V gene is TRBV14, the J gene TRBJ2-3; TRBD1 matches 8 bases. The germline gives CDR1 SGHDN, CDR2 FVKESK. The CDR3 consists of 16 residues. The V gene end was trimmed by 0 bases and the J gene end by 7 bases; junction bases not matched to a gene: 9. The full variable domain, with the rest looked up from reference TRBV14 and TRBJ2-3, is EAGVTQFPSHSVIEKGQTVTLRCDPISGHDNLYWYRRVMGKEIKFLLHFVKESKQDESGMPNNRFLAERTGGTYSTLKVQPAELEDSGVYFCASSQERTGIRNTQYFGPGTRLTVL.

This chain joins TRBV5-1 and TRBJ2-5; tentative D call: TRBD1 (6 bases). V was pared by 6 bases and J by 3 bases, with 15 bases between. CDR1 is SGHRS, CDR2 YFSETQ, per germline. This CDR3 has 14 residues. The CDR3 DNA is TGCGCCAGCACTTTCCCAGGGGCAGAAGAGACCCAGTACTTC. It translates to CASTFPGAEETQYF.

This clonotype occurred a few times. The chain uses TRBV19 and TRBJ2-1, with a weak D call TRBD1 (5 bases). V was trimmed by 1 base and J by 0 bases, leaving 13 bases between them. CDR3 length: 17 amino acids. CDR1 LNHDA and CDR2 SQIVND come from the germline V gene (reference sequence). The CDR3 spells CASSIAGRRSSYNEQFF. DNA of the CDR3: TGTGCCAGTAGTATAGCAGGGCGGCGAAGCTCCTACAATGAGCAGTTCTTC.

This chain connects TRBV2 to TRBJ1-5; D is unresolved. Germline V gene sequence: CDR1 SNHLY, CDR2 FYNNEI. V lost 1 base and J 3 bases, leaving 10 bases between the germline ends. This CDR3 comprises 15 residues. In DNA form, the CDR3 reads TGTGCCAGCAGTGAAGATGGGCAGTTCAATCAGCCCCAGCATTTT. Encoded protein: CASSEDGQFNQPQHF.

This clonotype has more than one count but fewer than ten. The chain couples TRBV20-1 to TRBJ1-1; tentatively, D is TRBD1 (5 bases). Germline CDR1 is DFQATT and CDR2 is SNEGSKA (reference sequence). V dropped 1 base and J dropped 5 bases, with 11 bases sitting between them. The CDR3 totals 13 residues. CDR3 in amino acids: CSARVDRWTEAFF. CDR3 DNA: TGCAGTGCTAGAGTAGACAGATGGACTGAAGCTTTCTTT.

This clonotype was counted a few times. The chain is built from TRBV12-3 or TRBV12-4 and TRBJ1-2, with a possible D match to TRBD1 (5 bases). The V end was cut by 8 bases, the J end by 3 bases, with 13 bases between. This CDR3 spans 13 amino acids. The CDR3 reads CASSFDSYYGYTF. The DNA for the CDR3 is TGTGCCAGCTCTTTTGACAGCTACTATGGCTACACCTTC.

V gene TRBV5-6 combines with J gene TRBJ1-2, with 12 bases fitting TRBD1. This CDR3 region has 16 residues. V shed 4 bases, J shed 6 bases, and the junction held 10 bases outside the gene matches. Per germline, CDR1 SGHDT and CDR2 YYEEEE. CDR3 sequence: CASSRPGTGGGNGYTF. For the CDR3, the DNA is TGTGCCAGCAGCCGTCCCGGGACAGGGGGCGGTAATGGCTACACCTTC.

This chain's CDR3 is CSARDRDRLLSGDQPQHF. The DNA for the CDR3 is TGCAGTGCTAGAGATCGAGACAGGCTTTTATCTGGGGATCAGCCCCAGCATTTT. The chain couples TRBV20-1 to TRBJ1-5, with D perhaps matching TRBD1 (6 bases). Germline CDR1 and CDR2: DFQATT and SNEGSKA (reference sequence). V lost 0 bases and J 5 bases, leaving 23 bases between the germline ends. The CDR3 runs to 18 residues.

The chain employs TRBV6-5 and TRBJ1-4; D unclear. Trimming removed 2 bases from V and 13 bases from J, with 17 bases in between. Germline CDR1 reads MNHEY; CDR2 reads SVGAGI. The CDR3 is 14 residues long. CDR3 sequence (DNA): TGTGCCAGCAGTTACGACCCTGGCGTAGGTGGACTGTTTTTT. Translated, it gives CASSYDPGVGGLFF.

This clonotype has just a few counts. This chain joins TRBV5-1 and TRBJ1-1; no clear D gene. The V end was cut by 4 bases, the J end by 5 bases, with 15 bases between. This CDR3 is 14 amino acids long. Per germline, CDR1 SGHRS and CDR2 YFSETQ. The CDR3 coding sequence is TGCGCCAGCAGCCTCCGGGATCCGGGGACTGAAGCTTTCTTT. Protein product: CASSLRDPGTEAFF.

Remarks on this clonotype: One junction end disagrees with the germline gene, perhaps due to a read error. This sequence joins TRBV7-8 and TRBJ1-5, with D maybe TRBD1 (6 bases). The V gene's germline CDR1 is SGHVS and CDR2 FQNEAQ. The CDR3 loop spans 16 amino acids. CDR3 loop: CAGSLNRDISNQPQHF. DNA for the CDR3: TGTGCCGGCAGCTTAAACAGGGATATTAGCAATCAGCCCCAGCATTTT.

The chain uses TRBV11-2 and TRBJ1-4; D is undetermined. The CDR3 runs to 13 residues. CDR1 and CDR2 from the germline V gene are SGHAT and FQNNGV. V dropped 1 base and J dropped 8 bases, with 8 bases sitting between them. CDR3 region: CASSLGEPEKLFF. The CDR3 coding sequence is TGTGCCAGCAGCTTAGGGGAACCAGAAAAACTGTTTTTT.

The CDR3 DNA reads TGTGCCAGCAGTGAATGGGGAAGCAATCAGCCCCAGCATTTT. Translated: CASSEWGSNQPQHF. J is TRBJ1-5 and V is TRBV6-1; D ambiguous. Germline lookup yields CDR1 MNHNS and CDR2 SASEGT. V lost 2 bases and J 1 base, leaving 6 bases between the germline ends. The CDR3 is made up of 14 amino acids.

In nucleotides, the CDR3 is TGTGCCAGCAGCCCAGTCTACAATGAGCAGTTCTTC. This translates into CASSPVYNEQFF. J is TRBJ2-5 and V is TRBV13; D gene unclear. Matching the DNA end better, TRBJ2-1 makes the J call doubtful. This CDR3 is built from 12 residues. The germline V gene encodes CDR1 PRHDT and CDR2 FYEKMQ (reference sequence).

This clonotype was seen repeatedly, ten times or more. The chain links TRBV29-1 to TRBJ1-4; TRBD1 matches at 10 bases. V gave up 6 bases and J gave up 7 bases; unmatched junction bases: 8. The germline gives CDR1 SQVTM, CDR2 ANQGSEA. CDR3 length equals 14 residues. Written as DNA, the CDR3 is TGCAGCGTGGAGGGGAGGACAGGGGGTGAAAAACTGTTTTTT. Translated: CSVEGRTGGEKLFF.